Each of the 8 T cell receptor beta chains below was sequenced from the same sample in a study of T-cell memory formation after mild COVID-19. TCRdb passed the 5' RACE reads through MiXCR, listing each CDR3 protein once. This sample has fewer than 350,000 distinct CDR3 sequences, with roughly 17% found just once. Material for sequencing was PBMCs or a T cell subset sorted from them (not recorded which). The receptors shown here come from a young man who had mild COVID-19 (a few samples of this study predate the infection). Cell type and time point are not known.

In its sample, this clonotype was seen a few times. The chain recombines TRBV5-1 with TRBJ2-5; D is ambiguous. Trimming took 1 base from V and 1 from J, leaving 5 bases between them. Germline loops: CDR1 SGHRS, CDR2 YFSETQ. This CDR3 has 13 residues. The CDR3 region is CASSLSSQETQYF. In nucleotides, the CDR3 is TGCGCCAGCAGCTTGTCAAGCCAAGAGACCCAGTACTTC. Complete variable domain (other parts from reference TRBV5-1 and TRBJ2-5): KAGVTQTPRYLIKTRGQQVTLSCSPISGHRSVSWYQQTPGQGLQFLFEYFSETQRNKGNFPGRFSGRQFSNSRSEMNVSTLELGDSALYLCASSLSSQETQYFGPGTRLLVL.

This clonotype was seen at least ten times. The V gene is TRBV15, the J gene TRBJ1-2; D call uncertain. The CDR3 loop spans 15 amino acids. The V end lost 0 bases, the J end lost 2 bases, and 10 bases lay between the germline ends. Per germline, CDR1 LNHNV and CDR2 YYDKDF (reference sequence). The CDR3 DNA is TGTGCCACCAGCAGAGATCTCTTAGCGAACTATGGCTACACCTTC. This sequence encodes CATSRDLLANYGYTF.

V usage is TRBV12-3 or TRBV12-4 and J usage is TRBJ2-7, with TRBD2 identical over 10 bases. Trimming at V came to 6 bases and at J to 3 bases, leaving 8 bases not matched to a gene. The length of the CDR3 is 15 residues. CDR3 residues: CASSFGLAGDYEQYV. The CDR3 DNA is TGTGCCAGCAGCTTCGGGCTAGCGGGGGACTACGAGCAGTACGTC.

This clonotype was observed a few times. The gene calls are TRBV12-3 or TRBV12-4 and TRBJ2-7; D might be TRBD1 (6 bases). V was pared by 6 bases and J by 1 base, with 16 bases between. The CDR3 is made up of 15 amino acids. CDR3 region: CASSPDRSASYEQYF. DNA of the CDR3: TGTGCCAGCAGCCCAGACAGGTCTGCATCCTACGAGCAGTACTTC.

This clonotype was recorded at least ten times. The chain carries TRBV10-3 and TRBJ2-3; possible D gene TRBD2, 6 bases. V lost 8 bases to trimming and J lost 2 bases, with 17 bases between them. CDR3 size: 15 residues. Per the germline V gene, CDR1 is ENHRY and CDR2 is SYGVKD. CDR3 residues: CAIAGLMKNTDTQYF. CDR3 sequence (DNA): TGTGCCATCGCGGGGCTTATGAAGAACACAGATACGCAGTATTTT.

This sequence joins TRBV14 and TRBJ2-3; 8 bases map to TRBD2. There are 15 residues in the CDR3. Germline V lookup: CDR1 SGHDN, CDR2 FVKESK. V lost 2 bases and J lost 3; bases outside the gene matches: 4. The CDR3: CASSQPGLGTDTQYF. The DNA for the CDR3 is TGTGCCAGCAGCCAACCGGGACTAGGAACAGATACGCAGTATTTT.

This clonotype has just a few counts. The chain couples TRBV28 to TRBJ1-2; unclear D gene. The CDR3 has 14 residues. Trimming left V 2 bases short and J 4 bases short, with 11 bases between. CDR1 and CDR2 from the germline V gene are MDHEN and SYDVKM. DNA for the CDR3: TGTGCCAGCAGTTTAAGGCACCTCGGCTATGGCTACACCTTC. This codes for CASSLRHLGYGYTF.

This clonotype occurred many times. CDR3: CASSLDSAEAFF. CDR3 nucleotide sequence: TGTGCCAGCAGCTTAGATTCGGCTGAAGCTTTCTTT. The V call is TRBV7-8, the J call TRBJ1-1; unclear D gene. CDR3 length: 12 amino acids. Per the germline V gene, CDR1 is SGHVS and CDR2 is FQNEAQ. Trimming took 1 base from V and 6 from J, leaving 6 bases between them.